One sample yielded the 30 T cell receptor beta chains listed below, sequenced in a study of blood T cell repertoires in COVID-19. The method was immunoSEQ multiplex PCR; TCRdb's version includes in-frame clones alone and lacks a portion of them. This table has some 250,000 clones, 89% appearing once. Sequenced input: PBMCs or T cells enriched from blood (not recorded which). The source is a woman aged 25 to 39 with acute COVID-19.

The chain links TRBV10-3 to TRBJ2-7; 7 bases map to TRBD1. V was pared by 10 bases and J by 3 bases, with 6 bases of the junction left unmatched. The CDR3 is 12 amino acids. Germline-derived CDR1 and CDR2 are ENHRY and SYGVKD. The CDR3 reads CASATGIYEQYF. DNA of the CDR3: TGTGCCAGCGCGACAGGGATCTACGAGCAGTACTTC.

This rearrangement joins TRBV9 to TRBJ1-2; D might be TRBD1 (6 bases). The CDR3 totals 17 residues. Trimming took 4 bases from V and 0 from J, leaving 19 bases between them. CDR1 SGDLS and CDR2 YYNGEE come from the germline V gene. CDR3 sequence: CASSTNTQGKPNYGYTF. The CDR3 DNA follows: TGTGCCAGCAGCACGAATACACAGGGAAAGCCTAACTATGGCTACACCTTC. Supplemented by reference TRBV9 and TRBJ1-2, the full variable domain reads DSGVTQTPKHLITATGQRVTLRCSPRSGDLSVYWYQQSLDQGLQFLIQYYNGEERAKGNILERFSAQQFPDLHSELNLSSLELGDSALYFCASSTNTQGKPNYGYTFGSGTRLTVV.

The chain joins TRBV3-1 (or the pseudogene TRBV3-2) to TRBJ2-5; TRBD1 agrees at 11 bases. CDR1 and CDR2 (germline): LGHDT, YNNKEL (reference sequence). The V and J ends lost 1 base and 5 bases, in that order; junction bases with no gene match: 6. CDR3 length equals 16 residues. The CDR3 bases are TGTGCCAGCAGCCAAGGGTCCGGGACAGGGGGGGAGACCCAGTACTTC. As protein: CASSQGSGTGGETQYF.

The CDR3 DNA reads TGTGCCAGCAGTTTACCAGGGGGCTCTGAAGCTTTCTTT. Translation gives CASSLPGGSEAFF. The V and J genes are TRBV6-5 and TRBJ1-1; TRBD1 matches at 8 bases. CDR1 and CDR2 from the germline V gene are MNHEY and SVGAGI. The V segment lost 4 bases and the J segment 6 bases; nucleotides outside the gene matches: 4. There are 13 residues in the CDR3.

The chain couples TRBV11-3 to TRBJ2-5; TRBD1 matches 7 bases. This CDR3 contains 14 residues. CDR1 is SGHNT, CDR2 YENEEA, per germline. Unmatched junction bases numbered 4, after V lost 5 bases and J lost 1 base. The CDR3 is CASSLRTGQETQYF. CDR3 in DNA: TGTGCCAGCAGCCTACGGACAGGCCAAGAGACCCAGTACTTC.

The V gene is TRBV28, the J gene TRBJ1-1, with D perhaps TRBD1 (6 bases). The CDR3 covers 11 residues. The V end was cut by 6 bases, the J end by 10 bases, with 12 bases between. CDR1 is MDHEN and CDR2 is SYDVKM in the germline V gene. This CDR3 is CASRNGQLAFF. Written as DNA, the CDR3 is TGTGCCAGCAGAAACGGACAGCTAGCTTTCTTT.

The genes are TRBV5-4 and TRBJ1-2, with D possibly being TRBD1 (6 bases). CDR3 length: 15 amino acids. The germline V and J ends were trimmed by 0 bases and 9 bases, with 18 bases remaining between them. Germline-derived CDR1 and CDR2 are SGHNT and YYREEE (reference sequence). This CDR3 is CASSLAGGGGRSYTF. The CDR3 DNA is TGTGCCAGCAGCTTGGCGGGGGGCGGGGGGAGGAGCTACACCTTC.

The chain has TRBV7-2 and TRBJ1-2; TRBD1 might be the D (6 bases). From germline, CDR1 is SGHTA and CDR2 FQGNSA. Trimming took off 5 bases at V and 4 bases at J, with 14 bases between the two ends. The CDR3 is made up of 14 amino acids. For the CDR3, the DNA is TGTGCCAGCAGCCTCTCAGGACAGCTCTATGGCTACACCTTC. Translated, it gives CASSLSGQLYGYTF.

The CDR3 spells CASSKQGDTEAFF. In DNA, the CDR3 is TGTGCCAGCAGCAAACAGGGGGACACTGAAGCTTTCTTT. The chain is built from TRBV5-4 and TRBJ1-1; TRBD1 agrees at 8 bases. CDR3 size: 13 residues. Per the germline V gene, CDR1 is SGHNT and CDR2 is YYREEE (reference sequence). Trimming cost V 4 bases and J 3 bases; bases outside gene matches: 2.

The J gene is TRBJ1-2, the V gene TRBV5-1; no firm D call. Per the germline V gene, CDR1 is SGHRS and CDR2 is YFSETQ. The CDR3 totals 14 residues. The V end lost 0 bases, the J end lost 8 bases, and 14 bases lay between the germline ends. This CDR3 reads CASSLARGELGYTF. The CDR3 DNA is TGCGCCAGCAGCTTGGCGCGGGGAGAGTTGGGCTACACCTTC.

V is TRBV5-1 and J is TRBJ1-5, with D unresolved. The germline V gene encodes CDR1 SGHRS and CDR2 YFSETQ. The CDR3 spans 15 residues. V lost 4 bases and J 3 bases, leaving 14 bases between the germline ends. CDR3 region: CASSPGGFDNQPQHF. The CDR3 bases are TGCGCCAGCAGCCCGGGTGGGTTCGACAATCAGCCCCAGCATTTT.

The sample holds a few counts of this clone. The chain employs TRBV5-1 and TRBJ1-4, with D unclear. With 3 bases removed from V and 0 bases from J, the gap between germline ends came to 9 bases. CDR1 and CDR2 from the germline V gene are SGHRS and YFSETQ. CDR3 length: 15 residues. CDR3 sequence (DNA): TGCGCCAGCAGCTCAAACACAGCAACTAATGAAAAACTGTTTTTT. Amino acid sequence: CASSSNTATNEKLFF.

V gene TRBV7-8 combines with J gene TRBJ2-7, with D perhaps matching TRBD2 (5 bases). Germline CDR1 SGHVS, CDR2 FQNEAQ. V dropped 1 base and J dropped 6 bases, with 10 bases sitting between them. The CDR3 covers 13 residues. The DNA of the CDR3 is TGTGCCAGCAGCTTAGAGAGTCGGGGCGAGCAGTACTTC. It translates to CASSLESRGEQYF. Filled out from reference TRBV7-8 and TRBJ2-7, the complete variable domain reads GAGVSQSPRYKVAKRGQDVALRCDPISGHVSLFWYQQALGQGPEFLTYFQNEAQLDKSGLPSDRFFAERPEGSVSTLKIQRTQQEDSAVYLCASSLESRGEQYFGPGTRLTVT.

The V call is TRBV7-2, the J call TRBJ2-3; D is perhaps TRBD2 (7 bases). CDR3 length: 15 residues. The germline gives CDR1 SGHTA, CDR2 FQGNSA. V was trimmed by 1 base and J by 5 bases, leaving 13 bases between them. The CDR3 protein is CASSLDGGRVDTQYF. CDR3 DNA: TGTGCCAGCAGCTTAGACGGGGGGCGCGTAGATACGCAGTATTTT.

V is TRBV19 and J is TRBJ1-3; TRBD1 is a possible D gene (6 bases). Germline loops: CDR1 LNHDA, CDR2 SQIVND (reference sequence). This CDR3 comprises 14 residues. V was trimmed by 5 bases and J by 10 bases, leaving 18 bases between them. The CDR3 sequence: CASSPNRDIGTIYF. The CDR3 DNA reads TGTGCCAGTAGTCCAAACCGGGACATCGGGACCATATATTTT.

This rearrangement joins TRBV19 to TRBJ2-7; the D is unclear. Germline CDR1 is LNHDA and CDR2 is SQIVND (reference sequence). This CDR3 contains 13 residues. Trimming took off 5 bases at V and 1 base at J, with 9 bases between the two ends. The CDR3 spells CASSPLRSYEQYF. CDR3 DNA: TGTGCCAGTAGTCCCCTCCGGTCCTACGAGCAGTACTTC.

This rearrangement joins TRBV9 to TRBJ2-3; 8 nucleotides line up with TRBD2. Germline CDR1 and CDR2: SGDLS and YYNGEE. V was pared by 1 base and J by 3 bases, with 4 bases of the junction left unmatched. The CDR3 spans 15 residues. The CDR3 sequence: CASSVSSGGTDTQYF. For the CDR3, the DNA is TGTGCCAGCAGCGTATCGAGCGGGGGAACAGATACGCAGTATTTT.

This clone has only one observation. The CDR3 loop is CASRRERAYNSPLHF. In DNA, the CDR3 is TGTGCCAGCAGGAGGGAAAGGGCCTATAATTCACCCCTCCACTTT. The chain couples TRBV2 to TRBJ1-6; D unresolved. CDR1 and CDR2 (germline): SNHLY, FYNNEI. Between the trimmed V and J ends, which lost 6 bases and 2 bases, there was a span of 11 bases. CDR3 length equals 15 residues.

The chain joins TRBV2 to TRBJ2-7; 8 nucleotides match TRBD2. CDR1 and CDR2 (germline): SNHLY, FYNNEI. The CDR3 extends over 13 amino acids. J was trimmed by 0 bases and V by 10 bases; bases with no gene match: 5. The CDR3 is CATLRGGSYEQYF. In nucleotides, the CDR3 is TGTGCCACCCTCCGGGGGGGCTCCTACGAGCAGTACTTC.

The genes are TRBV9 and TRBJ1-2, with a tentative D call TRBD1 (6 bases). V lost 0 bases, J lost 6 bases, and 9 bases lay in between. Germline assignment: CDR1 SGDLS and CDR2 YYNGEE. The CDR3 spans 13 residues. The CDR3 DNA reads as TGTGCCAGCAGCGTAGTTGGGGGCCATGGCTACACCTTC. Amino acid sequence: CASSVVGGHGYTF.

This chain uses TRBV25-1 with TRBJ2-7, with a weak D call TRBD1 (5 bases). Per germline, CDR1 MGHDK and CDR2 SYGVNS. The length of the CDR3 is 14 residues. V was clipped by 8 bases and J by 0 bases, with 14 bases between them. The CDR3 here is CASRGTGISYEQYF. DNA for the CDR3: TGTGCCAGCCGAGGAACAGGAATCTCCTACGAGCAGTACTTC.

This clone turned up a few times. The V call is TRBV19, the J call TRBJ2-7; perhaps TRBD2 as D (5 bases). The V end lost 5 bases, the J end lost 0 bases, and 14 bases lay between the germline ends. This CDR3 comprises 15 residues. Germline V gene sequence: CDR1 LNHDA, CDR2 SQIVND (reference sequence). The CDR3 here is CASSEESGYSYEQYF. CDR3 DNA: TGTGCCAGTAGTGAGGAAAGCGGATACTCCTACGAGCAGTACTTC.

This rearrangement joins TRBV20-1 to TRBJ1-4; weak D call: TRBD1 (6 bases). Trimming left V 3 bases short and J 16 bases short, with 15 bases between. In germline, CDR1 is DFQATT, CDR2 SNEGSKA (reference sequence). This CDR3 contains 11 residues. CDR3 sequence: CSARGGTLQFF. The CDR3 DNA reads as TGCAGTGCTAGGGGGGGGACATTGCAGTTTTTT.

This clone came up a few times. This chain joins TRBV6-1 and TRBJ1-1; 8 bases align to TRBD1. This CDR3 has 15 residues. Germline V lookup: CDR1 MNHNS, CDR2 SASEGT. J gave up 7 bases and V 3 bases, and 10 bases lay outside the gene matches. CDR3 protein: CASSEEPGGYGEAFF. The DNA for the CDR3 is TGTGCCAGCAGTGAGGAGCCAGGGGGCTACGGTGAAGCTTTCTTT.

This chain connects TRBV9 to TRBJ1-4; D ambiguous. V lost 5 bases and J 3 bases, leaving 14 bases between the germline ends. The CDR3 spans 15 residues. Germline V lookup: CDR1 SGDLS, CDR2 YYNGEE. CDR3 sequence (DNA): TGTGCCAGCAGTGCCCTGGTTTCAGCTAATGAAAAACTGTTTTTT. Protein: CASSALVSANEKLFF.

The chain carries TRBV5-8 and TRBJ2-2; D is uncertain. The CDR3 loop spans 14 amino acids. Germline V lookup: CDR1 SGHTS, CDR2 YDEGEE. With 0 bases removed from V and 1 base from J, the gap between germline ends came to 4 bases. The CDR3: CASSLGQNTGELFF. CDR3 nucleotides: TGTGCCAGCAGCTTGGGACAGAACACCGGGGAGCTGTTTTTT.

The chain combines TRBV10-3 with TRBJ1-3; no definite D call. Germline CDR1 reads ENHRY; CDR2 reads SYGVKD. The CDR3 is 17 amino acids. The V gene lost 0 bases and the J gene lost 3 bases, with 15 bases spanning the gap. The CDR3 sequence: CAISESNGGVFGNTIYF. CDR3 bases: TGTGCCATCAGTGAGTCAAATGGCGGGGTCTTTGGAAACACCATATATTTT.

As to this clone: Other nucleotide sequences from this sample produce the same CDR3. The rearrangement joins TRBV7-9 to TRBJ1-5; D is perhaps TRBD1 (5 bases). V lost 1 base, J lost 0 bases, and 7 bases lay in between. The CDR3 length is 15 residues. From germline, CDR1 is SEHNR and CDR2 FQNEAQ (reference sequence). CDR3 nucleotide sequence: TGTGCCAGCAGCTTAGGCCAGGGTAGCAATCAGCCCCAGCATTTT. Amino acid sequence: CASSLGQGSNQPQHF.

The chain links TRBV5-5 to TRBJ1-2; 12 bases match TRBD1. CDR3 length: 18 residues. Germline V gene lookup returns CDR1 SGHKS and CDR2 YYEKEE (reference sequence). The V and J ends lost 4 bases and 4 bases, in that order; junction bases with no gene match: 14. Written as DNA, the CDR3 is TGTGCCAGCAGCGCCCGTGGGACAGGGGGCTATCGCTTCTATGGCTACACCTTC. Translating gives CASSARGTGGYRFYGYTF. Complete variable domain (other parts from reference TRBV5-5 and TRBJ1-2): DAGVTQSPTHLIKTRGQQVTLRCSPISGHKSVSWYQQVLGQGPQFIFQYYEKEERGRGNFPDRFSARQFPNYSSELNVNALLLGDSALYLCASSARGTGGYRFYGYTFGSGTRLTVV.

The table lists this clone with a count of one. The CDR3 sequence is CASSQGVTARYEQFF. DNA for the CDR3: TGCGCCAGCAGCCAAGGGGTAACCGCTAGATACGAGCAGTTCTTC. The chain is built from TRBV4-3 and TRBJ2-1; D is unclear. V lost 1 base and J lost 10, with 17 bases in between. The CDR3 length is 15 residues. Looked up from germline, CDR1 is LGHNA and CDR2 is YSLEER.